This entry lists 21 T cell receptor beta chains sequenced from one sample in a study of Ad26.COV2.S vaccination and SARS-CoV-2 variants. Repertoires were generated with immunoSEQ multiplex PCR, while TCRdb's copy carries only in-frame clones and drops some. This table holds 120,000 to 150,000 clones, 86% found once. The input for sequencing was peripheral blood, taken after recovery from COVID-19. The origin of the receptors is a human donor who had recovered from COVID-19.

For the CDR3, the DNA is TGTGCCAGCATACCAAGACTAGCGGGGGAAGAGCAGTACTTC. Encoded protein: CASIPRLAGEEQYF. V gene TRBV28 combines with J gene TRBJ2-7; 12 bases map to TRBD2. Per germline, CDR1 MDHEN and CDR2 SYDVKM. CDR3 size: 14 residues. V was pared by 7 bases and J by 7 bases, with 8 bases of the junction left unmatched. Full variable domain (missing parts from reference TRBV28 and TRBJ2-7): DVKVTQSSRYLVKRTGEKVFLECVQDMDHENMFWYRQDPGLGLRLIYFSYDVKMKEKGDIPEGYSVSREKKERFSLILESASTNQTSMYLCASIPRLAGEEQYFGPGTRLTVT.

This chain joins TRBV12-5 and TRBJ1-3; D not certain. Per the germline V gene, CDR1 is LGHNT and CDR2 is FRNRAP. There are 12 residues in the CDR3. The germline V and J ends were trimmed by 2 bases and 3 bases, with 2 bases remaining between them. CDR3 in DNA: TGTGCTAGTGGTTTGCGTGGAAACACCATATATTTT. Amino acid sequence: CASGLRGNTIYF.

This sequence joins TRBV3-1 (or the pseudogene TRBV3-2) and TRBJ2-2; the match to TRBD2 covers 11 bases. Losses at the gene ends were 5 bases for V and 4 bases for J; bases not matched to a gene: 6. Germline CDR1 and CDR2: LGHDT and YNNKEL (reference sequence). The CDR3 loop spans 16 amino acids. The CDR3 here is CASSALAGGLTGELFF. The CDR3 DNA sequence: TGTGCCAGCAGCGCCCTAGCGGGGGGACTCACCGGGGAGCTGTTTTTT.

The chain employs TRBV5-1 and TRBJ1-4; D may be TRBD1 (5 bases). Germline V lookup: CDR1 SGHRS, CDR2 YFSETQ. The CDR3 has 13 residues. V was shortened by 8 bases and J by 3 bases, with 11 bases between the two germline ends. For the CDR3, the DNA is TGCGCCAGTGCCAGGGTTGCTAATGAAAAACTGTTTTTT. The encoded protein is CASARVANEKLFF.

This clone was detected only a few times. The chain has TRBV5-1 and TRBJ1-1, with D possibly matching TRBD1 (6 bases). Per germline, CDR1 SGHRS and CDR2 YFSETQ. The length of the CDR3 is 16 residues. With 6 bases removed from V and 1 base from J, the gap between germline ends came to 19 bases. The CDR3 loop is CASKPGDRGGNTEAFF. CDR3 sequence (DNA): TGCGCCAGCAAGCCGGGAGACCGAGGGGGGAACACTGAAGCTTTCTTT.

V and J are TRBV5-1 and TRBJ1-6; no firm D call. The CDR3 is 14 amino acids. Per the germline V gene, CDR1 is SGHRS and CDR2 is YFSETQ. The V end lost 0 bases, the J end lost 8 bases, and 9 bases lay between the germline ends. Here the CDR3 reads CASSLGEGYSPLHF. CDR3 sequence (DNA): TGCGCCAGCAGCTTGGGAGAGGGTTATTCACCCCTCCACTTT.

For the CDR3, the DNA is TGTGCCAGCAGCGCCACCTCTCTGGGGGTCTACGAGCAGTACTTC. Translating it yields CASSATSLGVYEQYF. The chain carries TRBV5-4 and TRBJ2-7; either TRBD1 or TRBD2 may fit D (5 bases each). The CDR3 loop spans 15 amino acids. Trimming pared 4 bases from V and 3 bases from J, leaving 17 bases between. Germline V gives CDR1 SGHNT, CDR2 YYREEE (reference sequence).

The chain combines TRBV18 with TRBJ1-1, with TRBD1 matching 8 bases. The CDR3 is 14 residues long. Germline-derived CDR1 and CDR2 are KGHSH and LQKENI. V lost 0 bases and J lost 3; bases outside the gene matches: 0. CDR3 in DNA: TGTGCCAGCTCACCACCGACAGGGGACACTGAAGCTTTCTTT. This translates into CASSPPTGDTEAFF.

This chain joins TRBV15 and TRBJ2-5; D is ambiguous. There are 12 residues in the CDR3. Trimming pared 5 bases from V and 5 bases from J, leaving 9 bases between. Germline CDR1 reads LNHNV; CDR2 reads YYDKDF (reference sequence). This CDR3 is CATSASYETQYF. CDR3 DNA sequence: TGTGCCACCAGCGCAAGTTACGAGACCCAGTACTTC.

The chain is built from TRBV7-9 and TRBJ1-1; no clear D. The germline gives CDR1 SEHNR, CDR2 FQNEAQ (reference sequence). The CDR3 extends over 14 amino acids. V was shortened by 5 bases and J by 0 bases, with 10 bases between the two germline ends. The DNA for the CDR3 is TGTGCCAGCAGCGTCGAGATGATGAACACTGAAGCTTTCTTT. Translated: CASSVEMMNTEAFF.

This clone was counted a single time. The rearrangement uses TRBV5-8 and TRBJ1-2, with TRBD1 matching 9 bases. This CDR3 comprises 14 residues. Germline V gene sequence: CDR1 SGHTS, CDR2 YDEGEE. The V and J ends lost 9 bases and 4 bases, in that order; junction bases with no gene match: 10. The CDR3 nucleotides read TGTGCCATTGTAAGGACAGGGGTCTCCTATGGCTACACCTTC. Its translation: CAIVRTGVSYGYTF.

The V call is TRBV6-5, the J call TRBJ1-2, with a tentative D call TRBD1 (6 bases). The CDR3 contains 15 residues. Trimming took off 7 bases at V and 4 bases at J, with 19 bases between the two ends. The germline V gene has CDR1 MNHEY and CDR2 SVGAGI. The CDR3 region is CASTSYGGAGYGYTF. The CDR3 nucleotides read TGTGCCAGCACTAGCTACGGGGGCGCCGGCTATGGCTACACCTTC.

The chain links TRBV6-6 to TRBJ2-3, with TRBD2 matching over 11 bases. CDR3 length equals 17 residues. V gave up 6 bases and J gave up 3 bases; unmatched junction bases: 11. CDR1 is MNHNY and CDR2 is SVGAGI in the germline V gene (reference sequence). The CDR3 region has the DNA TGTGCCAGCAGCCGACAGGGTAGCGGGGGGGCGACAGATACGCAGTATTTT. It translates to CASSRQGSGGATDTQYF.

The chain couples TRBV7-2 to TRBJ2-3, with 8 bases identical to TRBD2. The CDR3 contains 15 residues. The V and J ends lost 7 bases and 2 bases, in that order; junction bases with no gene match: 8. CDR1 SGHTA and CDR2 FQGNSA come from the germline V gene. The CDR3 region has the DNA TGTGCCAGCAAATTAGCGGGGCTTACCACAGATACGCAGTATTTT. This gives the protein CASKLAGLTTDTQYF.

The chain uses TRBV18 and TRBJ1-5, with 9 bases lining up with TRBD1. The CDR3 consists of 16 residues. J lost 8 bases, V lost 3 bases, and 11 bases had no gene match. Germline V CDR1 and CDR2: KGHSH, LQKENI. CDR3 sequence: CASSPINDRGVKPQHF. The CDR3 DNA is TGTGCCAGCTCACCCATCAACGACAGGGGGGTTAAGCCCCAGCATTTT.

This clone was recorded a few times. V gene TRBV28 combines with J gene TRBJ2-3, with 10 positions matching TRBD1. V lost 3 bases to trimming and J lost 1 base; unmatched junction nucleotides: 1. The CDR3 has 15 amino acids. From germline, CDR1 is MDHEN and CDR2 SYDVKM. DNA of the CDR3: TGTGCCAGCAGTTTGACAGGGGGCGGCACAGATACGCAGTATTTT. Encoded protein: CASSLTGGGTDTQYF. The complete variable domain, with remaining parts taken from reference TRBV28 and TRBJ2-3, reads DVKVTQSSRYLVKRTGEKVFLECVQDMDHENMFWYRQDPGLGLRLIYFSYDVKMKEKGDIPEGYSVSREKKERFSLILESASTNQTSMYLCASSLTGGGTDTQYFGPGTRLTVL.

The V call is TRBV4-3, the J call TRBJ2-1; no clear D. CDR1 and CDR2 (germline): LGHNA, YSLEER. The CDR3 spans 16 residues. The ends were cut back, 0 bases at V and 0 bases at J, with 9 bases in the middle. Here the CDR3 DNA reads TGCGCCAGCAGCCAAGACGGCACCAGCTCCTACAATGAGCAGTTCTTC. This codes for CASSQDGTSSYNEQFF.

Here the CDR3 reads CASSLWTAGGYTF. The CDR3 region has the DNA TGTGCCAGCAGTTTATGGACTGCGGGCGGCTACACCTTC. V gene TRBV28 combines with J gene TRBJ1-2, with D unclear. The V gene's germline CDR1 is MDHEN and CDR2 SYDVKM. This CDR3 spans 13 amino acids. Trimming shortened V by 0 bases and J by 8 bases, and 10 bases separated the two germline ends.

This chain connects TRBV28 to TRBJ2-7, with D possibly being TRBD2 (5 bases). There are 12 residues in the CDR3. Germline-derived CDR1 and CDR2 are MDHEN and SYDVKM. V shed 7 bases and J shed 6 bases, with 13 bases lying between them. The CDR3 DNA reads as TGTGCCAGCATGAATTTGGCGGGCGAGCAGTACTTC. This gives the protein CASMNLAGEQYF.

This chain uses TRBV19 with TRBJ1-1; D is ambiguous. The CDR3 runs to 15 residues. V was trimmed by 3 bases and J by 2 bases, leaving 13 bases between them. Per the germline V gene, CDR1 is LNHDA and CDR2 is SQIVND (reference sequence). The DNA for the CDR3 is TGTGCCAGTAGTATTGTGACTGGGGTAAACACTGAAGCTTTCTTT. Amino acid sequence: CASSIVTGVNTEAFF.

The chain joins TRBV4-3 to TRBJ1-1; TRBD1 is a possible D gene (6 bases). V lost 0 bases and J lost 4, with 12 bases in between. Germline CDR1 LGHNA, CDR2 YSLEER. The CDR3 covers 15 residues. CDR3 nucleotides: TGCGCCAGCAGCCAAGATTCTCGGGGGGCCACTGAAGCTTTCTTT. Translation: CASSQDSRGATEAFF.